What follows are 20 T cell receptor beta chains derived from one specimen sequenced in a study of patients and donors after allogeneic stem cell transplantation. TCRdb re-called the RT-PCR reads with MiXCR, one entry per CDR3 protein. In the table there are tens of thousands of distinct CDR3 sequences, over 25% of which are singletons. What was sequenced was blood, either unsorted or a sorted T cell fraction (not recorded which). Every receptor here comes from a human donor who was either an allogeneic HSCT recipient or a stem cell or donor lymphocyte infusion donor (not recorded which). It is not recorded whose cells these are; they may come from a transplant donor.

This clonotype was detected a few times. The V gene is TRBV5-5, the J gene TRBJ2-5; 9 nucleotides match TRBD2. The J segment lost 2 bases and the V segment lost 0 bases, leaving 14 bases of the junction unmatched. From germline, CDR1 is SGHKS and CDR2 YYEKEE (reference sequence). This CDR3 contains 19 residues. In DNA, the CDR3 is TGTGCCAGCAGCTTGGCCTCGGTAGCGGGAGCAAGGAGGCAAGAGACCCAGTACTTC. It specifies CASSLASVAGARRQETQYF.

This clonotype was detected only a few times. The chain uses TRBV7-2 and TRBJ2-3; D gene ambiguous. Germline V lookup: CDR1 SGHTA, CDR2 FQGNSA. V lost 1 base and J lost 2, with 10 bases in between. CDR3 length: 15 residues. The chain's CDR3 is CASSLGRGPTDTQYF. The CDR3 coding sequence is TGTGCCAGCAGCTTAGGGAGAGGACCCACAGATACGCAGTATTTT.

The rearrangement links TRBV12-3 or TRBV12-4 to TRBJ1-2; possibly TRBD1 for D (5 bases). The CDR3 has 15 amino acids. V gave up 6 bases and J gave up 4 bases, with 18 bases separating them. The CDR3, as DNA: TGTGCCAGCAGACCAGGCCCCGAGGGGAGCTATGGCTACACCTTC. Its translation: CASRPGPEGSYGYTF.

The sample holds a few counts of this clonotype. The rearrangement joins TRBV29-1 to TRBJ2-7; possibly TRBD2 for D (6 bases). Deletions cut 8 bases from V and 5 bases from J, with 19 bases between. The CDR3 length is 13 residues. CDR1 is SQVTM and CDR2 is ANQGSEA in the germline V gene. CDR3 sequence reads: CSSRDGGGHEQYF. The CDR3 DNA is TGCAGCTCGCGGGACGGGGGAGGCCACGAGCAGTACTTC.

The chain joins TRBV7-3 to TRBJ2-1; a weak D match, TRBD1 (5 bases). The length of the CDR3 is 16 residues. The V end lost 1 base, the J end lost 2 bases, and 12 bases lay between the germline ends. Germline values: CDR1 SGHTA, CDR2 FQGTGA. The CDR3 sequence: CASSLKGLGTYNEQFF. DNA for the CDR3: TGTGCCAGCAGCTTAAAGGGGCTGGGTACCTACAATGAGCAGTTCTTC. The full variable domain, its missing parts supplied by reference TRBV7-3 and TRBJ2-1, is GAGVSQTPSNKVTEKGKYVELRCDPISGHTALYWYRQSLGQGPEFLIYFQGTGAADDSGLPNDRFFAVRPEGSVSTLKIQRTERGDSAVYLCASSLKGLGTYNEQFFGPGTRLTVL.

The chain recombines TRBV20-1 with TRBJ1-5; D may be TRBD1 (6 bases). The CDR3 is 14 amino acids. Trimming cost V 5 bases and J 7 bases, with 18 bases left between them. Germline V gives CDR1 DFQATT, CDR2 SNEGSKA (reference sequence). The CDR3 protein is CSASPTGRRQPQHF. CDR3 in DNA: TGCAGTGCTTCCCCTACAGGGCGTCGGCAGCCCCAGCATTTT.

The rearrangement uses TRBV20-1 and TRBJ2-7; TRBD2 matches 8 bases. Losses at the gene ends were 1 base for V and 6 bases for J; bases not matched to a gene: 11. The CDR3 is made up of 15 amino acids. Germline loops: CDR1 DFQATT, CDR2 SNEGSKA (reference sequence). The CDR3 reads CSARGRVAGRGEQYF. In nucleotides, the CDR3 is TGCAGTGCTAGAGGGCGAGTAGCGGGAAGGGGCGAGCAGTACTTC.

The chain is built from TRBV27 and TRBJ1-2, with TRBD1 identical over 7 bases. The J segment lost 7 bases and the V segment lost 6 bases, leaving 8 bases of the junction unmatched. The CDR3 runs to 13 residues. Germline CDR1 and CDR2: MNHEY and SMNVEV (reference sequence). Here the CDR3 DNA reads TGTGCCAGCAGGATCACAGGGGCCTCTGGCTACACCTTC. It yields the protein CASRITGASGYTF.

This clonotype was counted ten times or more. The chain joins TRBV5-1 to TRBJ1-4; TRBD1 is a possible D gene (6 bases). Trimming pared 4 bases from V and 4 bases from J, leaving 17 bases between. Germline values: CDR1 SGHRS, CDR2 YFSETQ. The CDR3 consists of 16 residues. CDR3 coding DNA: TGCGCCAGCAGCCGTCGGACAGTCTCGAGTAATGAAAAACTGTTTTTT. The encoded protein is CASSRRTVSSNEKLFF.

The chain recombines TRBV6-5 with TRBJ1-2; possibly TRBD1 for D (6 bases). The CDR3 runs 14 residues. V lost 5 bases to trimming and J lost 7 bases, with 17 bases between them. CDR1 and CDR2 from the germline V gene are MNHEY and SVGAGI. Written as DNA, the CDR3 is TGTGCCAGCAGTCCCCCAGCGGGGGCGGTTGGCTACACCTTC. Encoded protein: CASSPPAGAVGYTF.

The rearrangement links TRBV6-2 or TRBV6-3 to TRBJ2-3; the match to TRBD2 covers 11 bases. The CDR3 totals 15 residues. Per germline, CDR1 MNHEY and CDR2 SVGEGT. The junction had 3 bases not matched to a gene; V was cut back by 7 bases and J by 0 bases. The CDR3 region is CASTRTSGSTDTQYF. In nucleotides, the CDR3 is TGTGCCAGCACTCGGACTAGCGGGAGCACAGATACGCAGTATTTT.

The V and J genes are TRBV11-3 and TRBJ2-7; TRBD2 aligns across 11 bases. J lost 4 bases, V lost 3 bases, and 5 bases had no gene match. The germline gives CDR1 SGHNT, CDR2 YENEEA. The CDR3 totals 15 residues. The CDR3 protein is CASSFTSGSLYEQYF. CDR3 nucleotide sequence: TGTGCCAGCAGCTTCACTAGCGGGAGTTTGTACGAGCAGTACTTC.

The CDR3 here is CASSHSSGRIYEQYF. DNA of the CDR3: TGTGCCAGCAGCCACTCTAGCGGGAGAATATACGAGCAGTACTTC. The chain recombines TRBV28 with TRBJ2-7, with TRBD2 matching 10 bases. Trimming removed 6 bases from V and 4 bases from J; junction bases left unmatched: 9. This CDR3 spans 15 amino acids. Germline CDR1 reads MDHEN; CDR2 reads SYDVKM.

This clonotype has more than one count but fewer than ten. The V and J genes are TRBV29-1 and TRBJ1-1; D not resolved. Trimming shortened V by 3 bases and J by 11 bases, and 25 bases separated the two germline ends. Germline V gene lookup returns CDR1 SQVTM and CDR2 ANQGSEA. The CDR3 contains 15 residues. The DNA for the CDR3 is TGCAGCGTTGAGGGTTGGAAGACGCACAGTGTTAGGGCTTTCTTT. Amino acids: CSVEGWKTHSVRAFF.

This clonotype was observed a handful of times. The chain links TRBV3-1 to TRBJ2-2; D is ambiguous. The germline V gene encodes CDR1 LGHDT and CDR2 YNNKEL (reference sequence). This CDR3 spans 12 amino acids. V was shortened by 4 bases and J by 5 bases, with 5 bases between the two germline ends. CDR3 residues: CASSRGTGELFF. The CDR3 bases are TGTGCCAGCAGCCGGGGAACCGGGGAGCTGTTTTTT.

This chain joins TRBV6-5 and TRBJ1-6; 10 bases align to TRBD1. V lost 0 bases and J lost 7; bases outside the gene matches: 3. CDR1 is MNHEY, CDR2 SVGAGI, per germline. There are 16 residues in the CDR3. CDR3 sequence: CASSYSGQGWNSPLHF. The CDR3 DNA reads TGTGCCAGCAGTTACTCGGGACAGGGGTGGAATTCACCCCTCCACTTT.

This clonotype was seen a handful of times. J is TRBJ1-2 and V is TRBV6-5; 10 bases map to TRBD1. Per germline, CDR1 MNHEY and CDR2 SVGAGI. Trimming took 0 bases from V and 4 from J; bases not matched to a gene: 2. The CDR3 covers 15 residues. CDR3 region: CASSYSRTGGYGYTF. The CDR3 nucleotides are TGTGCCAGCAGTTACTCCCGGACAGGGGGCTATGGCTACACCTTC.

V and J are TRBV3-1 and TRBJ2-4; no clear D gene. The CDR3 has 14 amino acids. The germline V gene has CDR1 LGHDT and CDR2 YNNKEL (reference sequence). The V end lost 6 bases, the J end lost 7 bases, and 16 bases lay between the germline ends. This chain's CDR3 is CASSRKRAGNIQYF. CDR3 DNA: TGTGCCAGCAGTCGTAAACGGGCCGGGAACATTCAGTACTTC.

V gene TRBV7-9 combines with J gene TRBJ1-1; a weak D match, TRBD1 (6 bases). The CDR3 loop spans 17 amino acids. The V gene's germline CDR1 is SEHNR and CDR2 FQNEAQ (reference sequence). V was shortened by 3 bases and J by 4 bases, with 21 bases between the two germline ends. CDR3 DNA sequence: TGTGCCAGCAGCTTCCGGGACACCTTAGTAGACAGCACTGAAGCTTTCTTT. It specifies CASSFRDTLVDSTEAFF. Using reference TRBV7-9 and TRBJ1-1 for the parts outside the CDR3, the full variable domain is DTGVSQNPRHKITKRGQNVTFRCDPISEHNRLYWYRQTLGQGPEFLTYFQNEAQLEKSRLLSDRFSAERPKGSFSTLEIQRTEQGDSAMYLCASSFRDTLVDSTEAFFGQGTRLTVV.

This chain links TRBV29-1 with TRBJ2-2, with D uncertain. Trimming took 3 bases from V and 0 from J, leaving 8 bases between them. Germline CDR1 reads SQVTM; CDR2 reads ANQGSEA. The CDR3 covers 14 residues. DNA of the CDR3: TGCAGCGTTGACAGCAGGACGAACACCGGGGAGCTGTTTTTT. It translates to CSVDSRTNTGELFF.